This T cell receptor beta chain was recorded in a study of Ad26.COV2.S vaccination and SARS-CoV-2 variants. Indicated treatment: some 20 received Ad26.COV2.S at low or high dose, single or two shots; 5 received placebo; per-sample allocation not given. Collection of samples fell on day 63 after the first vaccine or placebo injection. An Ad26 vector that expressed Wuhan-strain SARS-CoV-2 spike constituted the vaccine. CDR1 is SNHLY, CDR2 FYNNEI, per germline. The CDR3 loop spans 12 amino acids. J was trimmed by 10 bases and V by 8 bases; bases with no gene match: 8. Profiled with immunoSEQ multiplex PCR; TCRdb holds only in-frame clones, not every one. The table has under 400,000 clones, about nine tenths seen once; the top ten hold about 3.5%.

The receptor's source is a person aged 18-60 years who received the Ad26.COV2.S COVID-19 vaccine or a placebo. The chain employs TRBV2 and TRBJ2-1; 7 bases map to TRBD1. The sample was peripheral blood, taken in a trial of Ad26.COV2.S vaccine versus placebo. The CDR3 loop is CASETGVNEQFF. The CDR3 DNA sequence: TGTGCCAGCGAAACAGGGGTTAACGAGCAGTTCTTC.